This T cell receptor beta chain was sequenced during a study of T-cell reconstitution after alpha-beta-depleted transplantation in children. It was with unique molecular identifiers that the TCRbeta library was prepared. MiXCR, run by TCRdb on the PCR reads, gives a single entry per CDR3 protein. The sample holds around 360,000 distinct CDR3 sequences, over 9% seen once. Between the trimmed V and J ends, which lost 0 bases and 6 bases, there was a span of 11 bases. The germline V gene has CDR1 SGHAT and CDR2 FQNNGV. There are 15 residues in the CDR3. Sequencing used PBMCs from the stem cell graft donor, obtained from the stem cell graft. The V and J genes are TRBV11-2 and TRBJ2-2; D remains ambiguous. The source is a human donor who donated a stem cell graft to a child with acute lymphoblastic leukemia. The CDR3 is CASSLDLSLSGELFF. The CDR3 nucleotides read TGTGCCAGCAGCTTAGATCTTTCACTATCCGGGGAGCTGTTTTTT. The full variable domain, with the rest looked up from reference TRBV11-2 and TRBJ2-2, is EAGVAQSPRYKIIEKRQSVAFWCNPISGHATLYWYQQILGQGPKLLIQFQNNGVVDDSQLPKDRFSAERLKGVDSTLKIQPAKLEDSAVYLCASSLDLSLSGELFFGEGSRLTVL.